This TCR beta chain was sequenced in a study of T cells in Graves' hyperthyroidism and ophthalmopathy. Study background: The initial diagnosis was the point when peripheral blood was collected, ahead of any treatment.

The CDR3 regions of TCR beta were amplified from RNA transcripts. RT-PCR in the first round (using the HTBI primer set) targeted the TCR CDR3. TCRdb reanalysed the multiplex PCR reads using MiXCR and keeps one entry per CDR3 protein. The data contain approximately 690,000 distinct CDR3 sequences, roughly 20% of them singletons. Uncontrolled infection, other autoimmune disease, pregnancy or lactation excluded patients. Diagnoses were established using clinical symptoms, serum thyroxine and TRAb, thyroid ultrasound and orbital computed tomography. Germline values: CDR1 LGHDT, CDR2 YNNKEL (reference sequence). This CDR3 is built from 15 residues. Trimming removed 3 bases from V and 4 bases from J, with 12 bases in between.

This chain uses TRBV3-1 with TRBJ2-2; D is possibly TRBD2 (6 bases). The receptor's source is a man aged 30-40 years with Graves' ophthalmopathy. Sequences were obtained from blood. The CDR3 here is CASSQGLVSTGELFF. The CDR3 DNA sequence: TGTGCCAGCAGCCAGGGACTCGTGTCCACCGGGGAGCTGTTTTTT.